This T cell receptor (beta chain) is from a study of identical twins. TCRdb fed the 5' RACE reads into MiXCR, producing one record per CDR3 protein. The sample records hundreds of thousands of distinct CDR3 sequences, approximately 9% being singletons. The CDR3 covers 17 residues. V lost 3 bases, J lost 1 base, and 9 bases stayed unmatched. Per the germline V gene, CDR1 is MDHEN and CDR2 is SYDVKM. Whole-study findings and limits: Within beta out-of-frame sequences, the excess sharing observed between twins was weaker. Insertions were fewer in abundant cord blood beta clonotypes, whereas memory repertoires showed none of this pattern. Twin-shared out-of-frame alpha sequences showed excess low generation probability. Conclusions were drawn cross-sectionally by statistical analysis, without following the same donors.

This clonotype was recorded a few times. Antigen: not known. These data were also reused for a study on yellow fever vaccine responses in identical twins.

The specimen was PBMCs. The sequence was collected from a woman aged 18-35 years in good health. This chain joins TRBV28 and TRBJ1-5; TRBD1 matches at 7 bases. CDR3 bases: TGTGCCAGCAGTTTGTGGGAGACAGGGTGGAGCAATCAGCCCCAGCATTTT. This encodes CASSLWETGWSNQPQHF.